Below are 26 T cell receptor beta chains sequenced from a single sample in a study of prognosis after radiotherapy for stage I lung cancer. Genomic DNA provided the template from which TCR beta CDR3 was amplified by two-round multiplex PCR. Gene-specific TRBV and TRBJ primers were used in PCR round one. TCRdb re-derived calls from the multiplex PCR reads in MiXCR, one entry per CDR3 protein. This table holds around 51,000 distinct CDR3 sequences, roughly 35% found once. The starting material was PBMCs, obtained before or after stereotactic body radiation therapy (not recorded which). These receptors were taken from a donor at least 50 years old with non-small cell lung cancer.

As for this clonotype: A read error is possible here, since a much larger clone lies one base away. The rearrangement uses TRBV9 and TRBJ2-1; D is undetermined. Germline CDR1 SGDLS, CDR2 YYNGEE. The CDR3 loop spans 15 amino acids. The V gene lost 4 bases and the J gene lost 6 bases, with 17 bases spanning the gap. The CDR3 is CASSLRLTGLNEQFF. CDR3 nucleotide sequence: TGTGCCAGCAGCCTTCGTCTAACGGGCCTCAATGAGCAGTTCTTC.

Details on this clonotype: A junction boundary mismatches the germline segment, possibly from a read error. This sequence joins TRBV9 and TRBJ2-2, with D perhaps matching TRBD1 or TRBD2 (6 bases each). The CDR3 has 16 residues. Germline loops: CDR1 SGDLS, CDR2 YYNGEE. CDR3 loop: CASSVVAWGDTGELFF. The CDR3 nucleotides are TGTGCCAGCAGCGTAGTGGCATGGGGGGACACCGGTGAGCTGTTTTTT. Using reference TRBV9 and TRBJ2-2 for the parts outside the CDR3, the full variable domain is DSGVTQTPKHLITATGQRVTLRCSPRSGDLSVYWYQQSLDQGLQFLIQYYNGEERAKGNILERFSAQQFPDLHSELNLSSLELGDSALYFCASSVVAWGDTGELFFGEGSRLTVL.

Comments on this clonotype: A read error may explain this, as a much larger clone is one base away. This sequence joins TRBV28 and TRBJ2-5; 7 nucleotides align to TRBD1. Germline V gene lookup returns CDR1 MDHEN and CDR2 SYDVKM. The CDR3 runs to 16 residues. As DNA, the CDR3 is TGTGCCAGCAGTTTTTTTGGACAGGTCCTTAAAGAGAACCAGTACTTC. Protein sequence: CASSFFGQVLKENQYF.

This clonotype was counted many times. The chain has TRBV9 and TRBJ1-1; 7 nucleotides align to TRBD1. Trimming at V came to 7 bases and at J to 1 base, leaving 7 bases not matched to a gene. Looked up from germline, CDR1 is SGDLS and CDR2 is YYNGEE. CDR3 size: 14 residues. CDR3 amino acids: CASSRQGTNTEAFF. The CDR3 nucleotides read TGTGCCAGCTCCCGACAGGGAACGAACACTGAAGCTTTCTTT.

This clonotype was detected ten times or more. This chain uses TRBV2 with TRBJ1-5; D is ambiguous. From germline, CDR1 is SNHLY and CDR2 FYNNEI. V was trimmed by 3 bases and J by 4 bases, leaving 4 bases between them. The CDR3 totals 12 residues. This chain's CDR3 is CASSESNQPQHF. Written as DNA, the CDR3 is TGTGCCAGCAGTGAGAGTAATCAGCCCCAGCATTTT.

This clonotype was observed many times. The CDR3 sequence: CASSAGIGPPDNEQFF. As DNA, the CDR3 is TGTGCCAGCAGCGCCGGTATAGGGCCCCCGGACAATGAGCAGTTCTTC. The V and J genes are TRBV9 and TRBJ2-1; D is unresolved. Germline V gene sequence: CDR1 SGDLS, CDR2 YYNGEE. The CDR3 covers 16 residues. The ends were cut back, 3 bases at V and 5 bases at J, with 18 bases in the middle.

The gene calls are TRBV11-2 and TRBJ2-7, with D perhaps matching TRBD2 (5 bases). CDR3 length: 14 amino acids. V lost 4 bases and J lost 4, with 14 bases in between. Germline V gene sequence: CDR1 SGHAT, CDR2 FQNNGV. The CDR3 sequence is CASSSRAGGYEQYF. The CDR3 coding sequence is TGTGCCAGCAGCTCCCGGGCGGGTGGGTACGAGCAGTACTTC.

Remarks on this clonotype: A far more abundant clone sits one base away, making this likely a read error. The rearrangement uses TRBV6-2 or TRBV6-3 and TRBJ1-4; D is unclear. The CDR3 spans 13 residues. Germline assignment: CDR1 MNHEY and CDR2 SVGEGT. V lost 6 bases to trimming and J lost 7 bases, with 12 bases between them. The CDR3 loop reads CASRKPGSEKLFF. In DNA form, the CDR3 reads TGTGCCAGCAGAAAGCCGGGGAGTGAAAAACTGTTTTTT.

The chain has TRBV27 and TRBJ2-2; the D is unclear. The CDR3 covers 12 residues. Germline-derived CDR1 and CDR2 are MNHEY and SMNVEV (reference sequence). Trimming stripped 5 bases from V and 7 bases from J, with 8 bases between. CDR3 bases: TGTGCCAGCAGTCTGCCGGGCGGGGAGCTGTTTTTT. Translated, it gives CASSLPGGELFF.

The sample holds many counts of this clonotype. The gene calls are TRBV28 and TRBJ1-1, with D possibly TRBD1 on 6 matching bases. Germline CDR1 reads MDHEN; CDR2 reads SYDVKM. Between the trimmed V and J ends, which lost 5 bases and 3 bases, there was a span of 16 bases. The CDR3 length is 15 residues. This chain's CDR3 is CASSPGRRGDTEAFF. Written as DNA, the CDR3 is TGTGCCAGCAGTCCGGGCCGAAGGGGGGACACTGAAGCTTTCTTT.

This clonotype was counted many times. The V gene is TRBV12-5, the J gene TRBJ2-1, with 7 bases fitting TRBD2. The germline V gene encodes CDR1 LGHNT and CDR2 FRNRAP. CDR3 size: 16 residues. V was clipped by 0 bases and J by 2 bases; unmatched bases: 4. Here the CDR3 DNA reads TGTGCTAGTGGTTTGGTTGTGGGAGGGCCCTACAATGAGCAGTTCTTC. This gives the protein CASGLVVGGPYNEQFF.

This clonotype was seen ten or more times. The V gene is TRBV7-9, the J gene TRBJ2-5; D uncertain. Trimming removed 5 bases at V and 5 bases at J, with 6 bases between. The CDR3 consists of 11 residues. CDR1 and CDR2 from the germline V gene are SEHNR and FQNEAQ (reference sequence). The CDR3 region has the DNA TGTGCCAGCAGCCCAACGGAGACCCAGTACTTC. Translated: CASSPTETQYF.

This clonotype was seen many times. The rearrangement links TRBV5-5 to TRBJ2-7; no definite D call. CDR3 length equals 15 residues. V was clipped by 0 bases and J by 3 bases, with 13 bases between them. The germline V gene has CDR1 SGHKS and CDR2 YYEKEE (reference sequence). CDR3 sequence: CASSLAQTLVYEQYF. DNA for the CDR3: TGTGCCAGCAGCTTGGCACAGACCTTAGTCTACGAGCAGTACTTC.

Ten or more counts support this clonotype. The chain has TRBV9 and TRBJ2-1; D unresolved. The CDR3 is 14 residues long. With 7 bases removed from V and 7 bases from J, the gap between germline ends came to 18 bases. Germline V lookup: CDR1 SGDLS, CDR2 YYNGEE. CDR3 sequence reads: CASSRRWASNEQFF. Here the CDR3 DNA reads TGTGCCAGCTCCCGCCGGTGGGCCTCTAATGAGCAGTTCTTC.

This clonotype was observed at least ten times. This chain joins TRBV5-1 and TRBJ1-6; tentatively, D is TRBD1 (6 bases). V was trimmed by 0 bases and J by 5 bases, leaving 9 bases between them. The CDR3 runs to 15 residues. Germline V CDR1 and CDR2: SGHRS, YFSETQ. CDR3 coding DNA: TGCGCCAGCAGCTTGGGGACAGCAAATAATTCACCCCTCCACTTT. Its translation: CASSLGTANNSPLHF.

The table lists this clonotype with many counts. V usage is TRBV5-4 and J usage is TRBJ1-6; D is unresolved. The ends were cut back, 4 bases at V and 5 bases at J, with 10 bases in the middle. Germline CDR1 is SGHNT and CDR2 is YYREEE (reference sequence). The CDR3 is 14 residues long. The DNA for the CDR3 is TGTGCCAGCAGCCCAATGCAGGATAATTCACCCCTCCACTTT. Its protein is CASSPMQDNSPLHF.

This clonotype was counted ten times or more. A much more abundant neighbour one base away suggests this may be a read error. J is TRBJ2-7 and V is TRBV3-1; D call uncertain. CDR1 and CDR2 from the germline V gene are LGHDT and YNNKEL (reference sequence). Deletions cut 4 bases from V and 9 bases from J, with 16 bases between. The CDR3 runs 13 residues. The DNA of the CDR3 is TGTGCCAGCAGCCGGCACTCCCAGCGAGTGCAGTACTTC. It yields the protein CASSRHSQRVQYF.

To note about this clonotype: This may be a read error: a much more frequent sequence differs by one nucleotide. The chain is built from TRBV6-2 or TRBV6-3 and TRBJ1-1; D not resolved. CDR1 is MNHEY, CDR2 SVGEGT, per germline. The CDR3 is 15 amino acids. V was pared by 5 bases and J by 1 base, with 14 bases between. CDR3 amino acids: CASSQGHGQNTEAFF. CDR3 coding DNA: TGTGCCAGCAGTCAAGGCCATGGGCAGAACACTGAAGCTTTCTTT.

This clonotype was recorded many times. The rearrangement joins TRBV20-1 to TRBJ2-1, with D perhaps TRBD2 (6 bases). The CDR3 covers 15 residues. The V end lost 0 bases, the J end lost 7 bases, and 16 bases lay between the germline ends. Germline assignment: CDR1 DFQATT and CDR2 SNEGSKA (reference sequence). This chain's CDR3 is CSARDRRRGWNEQFF. The CDR3 nucleotides are TGCAGTGCTAGAGATCGAAGACGGGGGTGGAATGAGCAGTTCTTC.

This clonotype was seen a single time. This may be a read error: a much more frequent sequence differs by one nucleotide. The chain recombines TRBV6-1 with TRBJ1-1; 10 positions agree with TRBD1. CDR3 size: 15 residues. Germline V gene sequence: CDR1 MNHNS, CDR2 SASEGT. CDR3 in DNA: TGTTCCAGCAGCCTCAGGGACAGGGGAGGGACTGAAGCTTTCTTT. Amino acids: CSSSLRDRGGTEAFF.

As concerns this clonotype: A much larger clone lies a single base off, so this may be a read error. The V gene is TRBV16, the J gene TRBJ2-6; maybe TRBD1 (6 bases). The CDR3 consists of 18 residues. Germline V gene sequence: CDR1 KGHSY, CDR2 FQNENV. The CDR3 sequence: CASSTRGPRFSGANLLTF. The CDR3 DNA reads TGTGCCAGCAGCACCAGGGGTCCCCGATTCTCTGGGGCCAACCTCCTGACTTTC.

This clonotype was observed at least ten times. The CDR3 sequence: CASRGIPGLASTDTQYF. In nucleotides, the CDR3 is TGTGCCAGCAGAGGTATTCCGGGACTAGCGAGCACAGATACGCAGTATTTT. The chain is built from TRBV6-1 and TRBJ2-3; 10 nucleotides line up with TRBD2. Trimming cost V 6 bases and J 0 bases; bases outside gene matches: 9. CDR3 length: 17 residues. Germline CDR1 and CDR2: MNHNS and SASEGT.

Comments on this clonotype: A far larger clone is a single base away, which makes a read error likely. The J gene is TRBJ2-1, the V gene TRBV6-9, with D possibly being TRBD2 (6 bases). Germline V gives CDR1 MNHGY, CDR2 SVAAGI. The CDR3 loop spans 15 amino acids. This CDR3 reads CAISYEVSGEGEQFF. Here the CDR3 DNA reads TGTGCCATCAGTTACGAAGTGTCGGGGGAAGGCGAGCAGTTCTTC.

For this clonotype: A much larger clonotype is one base distant, so this may be a read error. The chain combines TRBV10-3 with TRBJ1-1, with D uncertain. Germline V gene lookup returns CDR1 ENHRY and CDR2 SYGVKD. The CDR3 sequence is 15 residues long. V lost 4 bases, J lost 2 bases, and 14 bases lay in between. CDR3 sequence reads: CAISGVRNINTEAFF. The CDR3 coding sequence is TGTGCCATCAGTGGAGTAAGGAACATTAACACTGAAGCTTTCTTT.

A single count supports this clonotype. The J gene is TRBJ2-7, the V gene TRBV24-1, with 7 bases matching TRBD1. V lost 3 bases and J lost 5; bases outside the gene matches: 3. The V gene's germline CDR1 is KGHDR and CDR2 SFDVKD. This CDR3 is built from 13 residues. CDR3 sequence: CATSDDRVHEQYF. The CDR3 DNA follows: TGTGCCACCAGTGATGACAGGGTCCACGAGCAGTACTTC.

Regarding this clonotype: A far bigger clonotype differs at one base, so this is likely a read error. This chain connects TRBV4-3 to TRBJ2-1, with TRBD1 identical over 8 bases. The CDR3 length is 16 residues. The V gene's germline CDR1 is LGHNA and CDR2 YSLEER. V lost 4 bases, J lost 10 bases, and 15 bases stayed unmatched. The CDR3 loop reads CASSRFGDRPTYEQFF. The DNA for the CDR3 is TGCGCCAGCAGCCGATTTGGGGACAGGCCCACCTACGAGCAGTTCTTC.